Below, 28 T cell receptor beta chains from the same sample are listed, as sequenced in a study of cytomegalovirus exposure and HLA in healthy donors. Amplification used 60 Vbeta primers and 13 Jbeta primers. The method was immunoSEQ multiplex PCR; TCRdb's version includes in-frame clones alone and lacks a portion of them. The sample has fewer than 200,000 clones, less than 75% seen once. The specimen sequenced was PBMCs. These receptors came from a girl aged 5-17 years in good health and CMV-seronegative.

CDR3 residues: CASRVTSNVYEQYF. Here the CDR3 DNA reads TGTGCCAGTAGGGTTACTAGCAACGTCTACGAGCAGTACTTC. The V gene is TRBV19, the J gene TRBJ2-7; TRBD2 is a possible D gene (6 bases). Trimming took 6 bases from V and 3 from J, leaving 15 bases between them. CDR1 LNHDA and CDR2 SQIVND come from the germline V gene (reference sequence). The CDR3 runs 14 residues.

This chain uses TRBV7-3 with TRBJ2-5; D may be TRBD2 (6 bases). V lost 5 bases to trimming and J lost 4 bases, with 17 bases between them. Per germline, CDR1 SGHTA and CDR2 FQGTGA. The CDR3 length is 15 residues. CDR3 DNA: TGTGCCAGCAGCCCTCCGGGGGAGCGAGGAGAGACCCAGTACTTC. Translating it yields CASSPPGERGETQYF.

The genes are TRBV18 and TRBJ2-7, with 9 bases fitting TRBD1. The trim removed 0 bases at V and 5 bases at J, leaving 8 bases unmatched. CDR1 is KGHSH and CDR2 is LQKENI in the germline V gene. The CDR3 runs 16 residues. CDR3 region: CASSPPGQGIVNEQYF. DNA for the CDR3: TGTGCCAGCTCACCACCGGGACAGGGTATTGTAAACGAGCAGTACTTC.

The chain is built from TRBV30 and TRBJ1-1, with a possible D match to TRBD1 (5 bases). Germline values: CDR1 GTSNPN, CDR2 SVGIG (reference sequence). The ends were cut back, 3 bases at V and 1 base at J, with 12 bases in the middle. The CDR3 contains 14 residues. CDR3 nucleotide sequence: TGTGCCTGGAGGCCCGCCAGGGAGAACACTGAAGCTTTCTTT. Its translation is CAWRPARENTEAFF.

The chain recombines TRBV7-9 with TRBJ1-5; D is possibly TRBD1 (5 bases). Trimming shortened V by 5 bases and J by 5 bases, and 19 bases separated the two germline ends. CDR1 is SEHNR and CDR2 is FQNEAQ in the germline V gene (reference sequence). The CDR3 consists of 16 residues. In DNA, the CDR3 is TGTGCCAGCAGCCACTGGGGGGAGCAAGGGGATCAGCCCCAGCATTTT. Amino acid sequence: CASSHWGEQGDQPQHF. The variable domain in full, with the rest retrieved from reference TRBV7-9 and TRBJ1-5, is DTGVSQNPRHKITKRGQNVTFRCDPISEHNRLYWYRQTLGQGPEFLTYFQNEAQLEKSRLLSDRFSAERPKGSFSTLEIQRTEQGDSAMYLCASSHWGEQGDQPQHFGDGTRLSIL.

This chain joins TRBV5-6 and TRBJ1-1; 7 positions match TRBD1. Germline assignment: CDR1 SGHDT and CDR2 YYEEEE. V was pared by 3 bases and J by 1 base, with 12 bases of the junction left unmatched. This CDR3 contains 17 residues. CDR3 in amino acids: CASSSLGAGGQNTEAFF. DNA for the CDR3: TGTGCCAGCAGCTCCTTAGGGGCAGGGGGGCAGAACACTGAAGCTTTCTTT. Drawing the rest from reference TRBV5-6 and TRBJ1-1, the complete variable domain is DAGVTQSPTHLIKTRGQQVTLRCSPKSGHDTVSWYQQALGQGPQFIFQYYEEEERQRGNFPDRFSGHQFPNYSSELNVNALLLGDSALYLCASSSLGAGGQNTEAFFGQGTRLTVV.

J is TRBJ1-6 and V is TRBV11-1; D is undetermined. From germline, CDR1 is SGHAT and CDR2 FQDESV (reference sequence). Deletions cut 5 bases from V and 0 bases from J, with 14 bases between. CDR3 length: 17 amino acids. The DNA for the CDR3 is TGTGCCAGCAGCCCCGGCGGTGGCAGCTCCTATAATTCACCCCTCCACTTT. The encoded protein is CASSPGGGSSYNSPLHF.

The CDR3 sequence is CASRAGDSPLHF. Here the CDR3 DNA reads TGTGCCAGCAGGGCAGGGGATTCACCCCTCCACTTT. The gene calls are TRBV27 and TRBJ1-6, with D perhaps TRBD1 (6 bases). Deletions cut 6 bases from V and 8 bases from J, with 8 bases between. The V gene's germline CDR1 is MNHEY and CDR2 SMNVEV (reference sequence). This CDR3 region has 12 residues.

The chain has TRBV7-3 and TRBJ2-1, with 16 bases matching TRBD2. V trimming: 4 bases; J trimming: 7 bases; junction bases outside the gene matches: 7. From germline, CDR1 is SGHTA and CDR2 FQGTGA. The CDR3 length is 17 residues. The CDR3, as DNA: TGTGCCAGCAGCTCCGGGACTAGCGGGGGGGCCGGGAATGAGCAGTTCTTC. Encoded protein: CASSSGTSGGAGNEQFF. Complete variable domain (other parts from reference TRBV7-3 and TRBJ2-1): GAGVSQTPSNKVTEKGKYVELRCDPISGHTALYWYRQSLGQGPEFLIYFQGTGAADDSGLPNDRFFAVRPEGSVSTLKIQRTERGDSAVYLCASSSGTSGGAGNEQFFGPGTRLTVL.

This clone was seen a few times. The rearrangement joins TRBV14 to TRBJ2-1, with D possibly being TRBD1 (6 bases). The germline CDR1 and CDR2 sequences are SGHDN and FVKESK. The CDR3 runs 12 residues. Trimming left V 9 bases short and J 8 bases short, with 14 bases between. In DNA, the CDR3 is TGTGCCAGTCAGGGGCTGGGGGATGAGCAGTTCTTC. Its protein is CASQGLGDEQFF.

This rearrangement joins TRBV6-5 to TRBJ1-1; the D gene is possibly TRBD1 (5 bases). The CDR3 covers 15 residues. V was cut by 8 bases and J by 4 bases, with 20 bases left in between. Germline lookup yields CDR1 MNHEY and CDR2 SVGAGI. The CDR3 DNA reads as TGTGCCAGCCGGTCCTTGGGGCAGGAGGGCACTGAAGCTTTCTTT. Translating it yields CASRSLGQEGTEAFF.

J is TRBJ2-1 and V is TRBV5-6; 9 bases are shared with TRBD2. Per the germline V gene, CDR1 is SGHDT and CDR2 is YYEEEE. CDR3 length equals 16 residues. The V and J ends lost 5 bases and 0 bases, in that order; junction bases with no gene match: 6. CDR3 in amino acids: CASRLRGGSSYNEQFF. DNA for the CDR3: TGTGCCAGCAGGCTGCGGGGGGGGAGCTCCTACAATGAGCAGTTCTTC.

The CDR3 region has the DNA TGTGCCAGCAGTGACCAGGGTATCCTCTCTGGGGCCAACGTCCTGACTTTC. As protein: CASSDQGILSGANVLTF. The rearrangement links TRBV2 to TRBJ2-6, with D possibly matching TRBD1 (5 bases). In germline, CDR1 is SNHLY, CDR2 FYNNEI. V lost 3 bases, J lost 0 bases, and 12 bases lay in between. This CDR3 has 17 residues.

Only a few counts were recorded for this clone. V gene TRBV11-2 combines with J gene TRBJ2-1; 9 nucleotides agree with TRBD2. V dropped 6 bases and J dropped 9; count of bases not matched to a gene: 6. Germline CDR1 SGHAT, CDR2 FQNNGV. This CDR3 has 13 amino acids. This CDR3 reads CASRGGGAFEQFF. In DNA form, the CDR3 reads TGTGCCAGCAGGGGCGGGGGGGCTTTTGAGCAGTTCTTC.

The rearrangement joins TRBV13 to TRBJ2-6; perhaps TRBD1 as D (5 bases). Germline CDR1 PRHDT, CDR2 FYEKMQ (reference sequence). The CDR3 has 17 residues. V lost 5 bases and J 0 bases, leaving 14 bases between the germline ends. The CDR3 loop reads CASSLDSFSSGANVLTF. CDR3 nucleotide sequence: TGTGCCAGCAGCCTCGACAGCTTTAGCTCTGGGGCCAACGTCCTGACTTTC.

A remark on this clone: Other nucleotide sequences from this sample produce the same CDR3. The chain uses TRBV29-1 and TRBJ1-1; the match to TRBD1 covers 11 bases. The V segment lost 2 bases and the J segment 5 bases; nucleotides outside the gene matches: 4. CDR3 length: 14 residues. Germline loops: CDR1 SQVTM, CDR2 ANQGSEA. The CDR3 sequence: CSVERDRGNTEAFF. The CDR3 DNA reads TGCAGCGTTGAACGGGACAGGGGGAATACTGAAGCTTTCTTT.

The chain uses TRBV2 and TRBJ2-4, with 9 bases matching TRBD1. V shed 3 bases and J 4 bases; nucleotides not matched to a gene: 1. The CDR3 contains 14 residues. CDR1 is SNHLY and CDR2 is FYNNEI in the germline V gene. The CDR3 protein is CASSDGTGKNIQYF. The CDR3 DNA sequence: TGTGCCAGCAGTGATGGGACAGGGAAAAACATTCAGTACTTC.

DNA of the CDR3: TGTGCCAGCAGCCTTTACGGGCAGCCCCAGCATTTT. Translation gives CASSLYGQPQHF. This rearrangement joins TRBV27 to TRBJ1-5; D is undetermined. Germline V gene data show CDR1 as MNHEY and CDR2 as SMNVEV (reference sequence). The length of the CDR3 is 12 residues. Trimming removed 6 bases at V and 7 bases at J, with 10 bases between.

V usage is TRBV18 and J usage is TRBJ2-5; 7 bases are a match to TRBD2. Trimming took 3 bases from V and 3 from J; bases not matched to a gene: 1. Germline CDR1 and CDR2: KGHSH and LQKENI. This CDR3 is 13 amino acids long. The CDR3 sequence: CASSPLAEETQYF. CDR3 nucleotide sequence: TGTGCCAGCTCACCCCTAGCGGAAGAGACCCAGTACTTC.

The chain links TRBV10-2 to TRBJ1-2, with D uncertain. V was trimmed by 0 bases and J by 2 bases, leaving 7 bases between them. CDR3 size: 14 residues. CDR1 WSHSY and CDR2 SAAADI come from the germline V gene. DNA of the CDR3: TGCGCCAGCAGTGAGTCGGGCACCAACTATGGCTACACCTTC. This encodes CASSESGTNYGYTF.

The chain recombines TRBV9 with TRBJ1-4, with 8 bases matching TRBD1. This CDR3 contains 14 residues. CDR1 is SGDLS and CDR2 is YYNGEE in the germline V gene. V lost 5 bases to trimming and J lost 7 bases; unmatched junction nucleotides: 7. The CDR3 nucleotides are TGTGCCAGCAGTTCCCAGGGGGCCGGTGAAAAACTGTTTTTT. As protein: CASSSQGAGEKLFF.

A few counts support this clone. The V and J genes are TRBV6-1 and TRBJ1-2; TRBD1 might be the D (6 bases). The CDR3 sequence is 14 residues long. The V gene's germline CDR1 is MNHNS and CDR2 SASEGT. V gave up 3 bases and J gave up 4 bases, with 12 bases separating them. CDR3: CASSEMDSSYGYTF. The DNA for the CDR3 is TGTGCCAGCAGTGAGATGGACAGTAGCTATGGCTACACCTTC.

This chain uses TRBV19 with TRBJ1-4; 9 nucleotides match TRBD1. Germline CDR1 and CDR2: LNHDA and SQIVND (reference sequence). CDR3 length: 17 amino acids. Germline trimming cut 1 base from V and 0 bases from J; bases unmatched to any gene: 3. The CDR3 DNA reads TGTGCCAGTAGTATAGCCCGGACAGGGGCAACTAATGAAAAACTGTTTTTT. Encoded protein: CASSIARTGATNEKLFF.

Of note for this clone: Other DNA sequences in this specimen translate into the identical CDR3. The genes are TRBV13 and TRBJ2-7, with 10 bases identical to TRBD2. This CDR3 has 14 residues. Germline V gene data show CDR1 as PRHDT and CDR2 as FYEKMQ (reference sequence). Trimming at V came to 6 bases and at J to 5 bases, leaving 7 bases not matched to a gene. The CDR3 region is CASSEAGTSDEQYF. CDR3 sequence (DNA): TGTGCCAGCAGTGAAGCCGGGACTAGCGACGAGCAGTACTTC. Full variable domain (remainder filled in from reference TRBV13 and TRBJ2-7): AAGVIQSPRHLIKEKRETATLKCYPIPRHDTVYWYQQGPGQDPQFLISFYEKMQSDKGSIPDRFSAQQFSDYHSELNMSSLELGDSALYFCASSEAGTSDEQYFGPGTRLTVT.

As DNA, the CDR3 is TGTGCCAGCAGTGAACGGACTGGGTGGACAGCTAATGAAAAACTGTTTTTT. It codes for CASSERTGWTANEKLFF. This chain links TRBV2 with TRBJ1-4, with D maybe TRBD1 (6 bases). The CDR3 covers 17 residues. Per germline, CDR1 SNHLY and CDR2 FYNNEI. Trimming left V 2 bases short and J 3 bases short, with 16 bases between.

The rearrangement joins TRBV5-6 to TRBJ1-1; TRBD1 matches at 7 bases. Germline V CDR1 and CDR2: SGHDT, YYEEEE. The CDR3 is 13 residues long. With V trimmed by 3 bases and J by 1 base, 0 bases remained unmatched. The CDR3 is CASSWDRNTEAFF. CDR3 DNA sequence: TGTGCCAGCAGCTGGGACAGGAACACTGAAGCTTTCTTT.

The DNA for the CDR3 is TGTGCCTGGAGTGTTACAGGCTACGAGCAGTACTTC. It yields the protein CAWSVTGYEQYF. This chain uses TRBV30 with TRBJ2-7; a weak D match, TRBD1 (5 bases). V lost 0 bases and J lost 3, with 6 bases in between. The CDR3 length is 12 residues. Germline CDR1 is GTSNPN and CDR2 is SVGIG (reference sequence).

The rearrangement links TRBV13 to TRBJ1-4, with D unresolved. The CDR3 runs 14 residues. From germline, CDR1 is PRHDT and CDR2 FYEKMQ (reference sequence). V was shortened by 3 bases and J by 4 bases, with 9 bases between the two germline ends. Here the CDR3 reads CASSFSEGNEKLFF. DNA of the CDR3: TGTGCCAGCAGCTTCAGTGAGGGTAATGAAAAACTGTTTTTT.